Only a few counts were recorded for the clone carrying this T cell receptor (beta chain). This specimen belongs to a study of patients and donors after allogeneic stem cell transplantation. MiXCR, run by TCRdb on the RT-PCR reads, gives a single entry per CDR3 protein. The sample has 190,000 or so distinct CDR3 sequences, 35% to 50% seen once. Germline V gene sequence: CDR1 SGDLS, CDR2 YYNGEE. The CDR3 contains 13 residues. V dropped 3 bases and J dropped 7 bases, with 13 bases sitting between them. This receptor was taken from a human donor who was either an allogeneic HSCT recipient or a stem cell or donor lymphocyte infusion donor (not recorded which). It is not recorded whose cells these are; they may come from a transplant donor. The chain has TRBV9 and TRBJ1-2, with D perhaps TRBD1 (5 bases). Sequenced material: blood, either unsorted or a sorted T cell fraction (not recorded which). As DNA, the CDR3 is TGTGCCAGCAGCGCCTCCGGGGCCCGTGGCTACACCTTC. It yields the protein CASSASGARGYTF.